This T cell receptor (beta chain) came from a study of Graves' ophthalmopathy and Graves' hyperthyroidism. As for the study in general: The authors defined stable hyperthyroidism as no ophthalmopathy within 18 months of follow-up.

This clonotype was recorded at least ten times. Its antigen remains unknown. The CDR3 totals 15 residues. Germline V gene lookup returns CDR1 MNHEY and CDR2 SVGAGI. The V gene end was trimmed by 2 bases and the J gene end by 7 bases; junction bases not matched to a gene: 9. CDR3 regions of TCR beta were amplified from RNA transcripts. Amplification began with first-round RT-PCR using HTBI primers, then second-round multiplex PCR was performed. MiXCR, applied by TCRdb to the multiplex PCR reads, yields one record per CDR3 protein. The sample consists of about 1.1 million distinct CDR3 sequences, about two fifths of them appearing once. Study results and limitations: Among thyroid clonotypes expanded above 0.001 frequency, most also appeared in blood.

V is TRBV6-5 and J is TRBJ2-7; 9 bases fit TRBD2. The clonotype originates from an adult man with Graves' hyperthyroidism. The material sequenced was peripheral blood or thyroid tissue (not recorded which). The CDR3 sequence is CASSYRPASGTEQYF. CDR3 coding DNA: TGTGCCAGCAGTTACCGCCCAGCTAGCGGGACTGAGCAGTACTTC.